Each of the 2 T cell receptor beta chains below was sequenced from the same sample in a study of Graves' ophthalmopathy and Graves' hyperthyroidism. Transcripts of RNA were the source for amplifying TCR beta CDR3 regions. RT-PCR in the first round used HTBI primers; a second-round multiplex PCR followed. TCRdb redid the calling of the multiplex PCR reads with MiXCR, one entry per CDR3 protein. Among roughly 410,000 distinct CDR3 sequences listed, 15% were seen once. The material sequenced was peripheral blood. The receptor source for this set is a woman in her late teens or twenties with stable Graves' hyperthyroidism.

This clonotype showed up many times. This chain joins TRBV6-5 and TRBJ1-1, with D uncertain. The germline CDR1 and CDR2 sequences are MNHEY and SVGAGI. The CDR3 is 12 amino acids. V was cut by 2 bases and J by 3 bases, with 4 bases left in between. CDR3 sequence: CASSYRYTEAFF. The CDR3 DNA reads TGTGCCAGCAGTTACAGGTACACTGAAGCTTTCTTT.

This clonotype was found many times. The chain links TRBV24-1 to TRBJ2-2; D possibly matches TRBD1 or TRBD2 (6 bases each). CDR1 is KGHDR, CDR2 SFDVKD, per germline. Trimming removed 3 bases at V and 3 bases at J, with 16 bases between. The CDR3 has 17 amino acids. In DNA form, the CDR3 reads TGTGCCACCAGTGATCCACAGACAGGAGGGGACACCGGGGAGCTGTTTTTT. Its protein product is CATSDPQTGGDTGELFF.